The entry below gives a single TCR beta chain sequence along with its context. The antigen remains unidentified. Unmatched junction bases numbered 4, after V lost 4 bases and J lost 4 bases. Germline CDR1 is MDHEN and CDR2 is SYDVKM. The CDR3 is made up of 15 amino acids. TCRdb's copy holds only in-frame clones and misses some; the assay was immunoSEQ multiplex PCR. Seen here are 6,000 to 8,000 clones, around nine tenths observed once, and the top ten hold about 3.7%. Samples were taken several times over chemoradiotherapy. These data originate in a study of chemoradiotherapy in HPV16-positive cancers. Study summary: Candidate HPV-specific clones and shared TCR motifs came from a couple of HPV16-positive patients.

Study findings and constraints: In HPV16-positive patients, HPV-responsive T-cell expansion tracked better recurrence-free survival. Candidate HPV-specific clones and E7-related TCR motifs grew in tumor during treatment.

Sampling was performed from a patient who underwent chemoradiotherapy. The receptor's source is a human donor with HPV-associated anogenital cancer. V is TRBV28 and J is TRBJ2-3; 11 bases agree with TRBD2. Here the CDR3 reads CASSSLAGGPDTQYF. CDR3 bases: TGTGCCAGCAGTTCCTTAGCGGGAGGGCCAGATACGCAGTATTTT.